The source of this TCR beta chain is a study of technical replicates of blood from several donors. CDR3 size: 14 residues. V was cut by 6 bases and J by 0 bases, with 11 bases left in between. CDR1 is MNHEY and CDR2 is SVGAGI in the germline V gene. Profiling relied on immunoSEQ multiplex PCR, and the TCRdb table lists in-frame clones only, not all of them. The sample contains around 50,000 clones, around 94% of which appear only once. The sequenced sample was T cells isolated from PBMCs. The receptor's source is a human donor in good health. This chain connects TRBV6-5 to TRBJ1-1; D may be TRBD1 (6 bases). The CDR3 protein is CASSHHRVNTEAFF. The CDR3 coding sequence is TGTGCCAGCAGCCACCACAGGGTGAACACTGAAGCTTTCTTT.